This TCR delta chain is from a study of Vδ1+ human thymocytes. Study results and caveats: TRD repertoires were essentially private, unlike widely shared TRG clonotypes. Thymic TRG and TRD repertoires appeared highly polyclonal.

The sorted cells were CD3+ Vdelta1+ Vdelta2- thymocytes from alphabeta-depleted thymus. In regard to this clone: Its target is not known.

Germline assignment: CDR1 TSWWSYY and CDR2 QGS. Trimming took 3 bases from V and 0 from J, leaving 29 bases between them. The CDR3 totals 21 residues. Sequences come from RNA converted to cDNA by reverse transcription. The CDR3 regions were amplified by multiplex PCR from V-gene primers to a constant-region primer. TCRdb used CATT to re-call clones from the multiplex PCR reads. The table lists 21,000 or so delta-chain clones, roughly 8% of them singletons. The receptor's source is a child under three years old who had congenital heart surgery. The chain uses TRDV1 and TRDJ1, with D perhaps TRDD2 or TRDD3 (8 bases each). The specimen sequenced was Vdelta1+ gamma-delta thymocytes from the thymus. As for subset: FACS-sorted CD3+ TCRalphabeta- TCRVdelta1+ TCRVdelta2- thymocytes. DNA of the CDR3: TGTGCTCTTGGGGATCTCACTTCCTACGGGCTGGGGGACCTATACACCGATAAACTCATCTTT. This gives the protein CALGDLTSYGLGDLYTDKLIF.